This entry concerns a single T cell receptor beta chain. The antigen this receptor binds is unknown. Per-base qualities were not stored, and no clone one base away is much larger. Counted from cysteine to phenylalanine, this CDR3 has 16 amino acids. Only the CDR3 DNA is retained, 48 bases long and in frame from the first base. The V end gives up 4 bases and the J end 1 base, leaving 5 bases in the junction not matched to a gene. CDR1 is given as MNHEY and CDR2 as SMNVEV, both from the germline V gene (reference sequence). The sample is drawn from a study of shared clonotypes between healthy human individuals (dated by TCRdb to the early 2020s). Context from the whole study: The cohort comprised a couple of women and a few men aged 18 to 49 years. To increase sequencing depth and limit assay-specific biases, different laboratories used diverse techniques to prepare libraries and sequence TCR repertoires. Leukapheresis yielded between about 0.85 and 10 billion PBMCs per donor. To estimate repertoire size and how much clonotype sharing occurs between individuals, the study deeply sequenced the blood TCR repertoires of 5 or 6 healthy adults. Summary of the overall study and its limitations: Sampling was restricted to blood, and TCR repertoires in tissue are likely to differ from TCR repertoires in blood. The small number of donors limited the genetic and exposure-history diversity represented. Pairwise subsampling led to the expectation that sequencing depth would affect the degree of clonotype sharing among donors.

The donors were healthy, HIV-negative adults with no recently reported acute infections or vaccinations. Only Caucasian adults living in Nashville, Tennessee, USA were represented among the donors. For unsorted samples, about 90 million PBMCs were counted, and genomic DNA was extracted using the QIAamp DNA Blood Mini kit. Blood was obtained by leukapheresis, after which PBMCs were separated by Ficoll-Histopaque density gradient centrifugation and cryopreserved in liquid nitrogen vapor phase. TCR CDR3 regions were amplified from genomic DNA by multiplex PCR using the deep immunoSEQ assay. Extracted genomic DNA from each cell subset was distributed evenly across all wells of several immunoSEQ 96-well plates, and each plate was treated as a replicate. For unsorted PBMC, around 330 ng genomic DNA, equal to roughly 33,000 T cell genomes, was loaded into each replicate PCR. Ten immunoSEQ deep assay plates were used to sequence the unsorted PBMC genomic DNA. Purified libraries were measured with a Qubit 3.0 fluorometer, size-checked on a Bioanalyzer 2100, and measured again with the KAPA Library Quantification kit. Every immunoSEQ 96-well plate was sequenced on a dedicated single-read 150-cycle Illumina NextSeq 550 flow cell. The study's own analysis went as follows. Because only junctional sequences without quality scores were contained in the immunoSEQ output, filtering matching that applied to full-length reads could not be performed. Sequences were annotated with PyIR, a Python wrapper for IgBLAST v1.9, and V/J genes and CDR3 were assigned using IMGT germline references. Reads with weak V/J assignments (E-value above 1e-6), missing CDR3, stop codons, out-of-frame junctions, or ambiguous translated residues were removed. V3J clonotypes were defined as sequences sharing an identical inferred V gene, J gene, and CDR3 amino acid sequence. To compute the percentage overlap between repertoires, the number of shared unique clonotypes was divided by the size of the smaller repertoire. Three approaches were used to assess repertoire richness: RTK rarefaction, the Chao1 estimator, and Recon v2.1 estimates of unobserved clonotypes. TCRdb retrieved this table from immuneACCESS and kept in-frame rearrangements only. Not all clones are present; in checked studies, unresolved V genes account for under half, and no reason is known for the remainder. V, J and clone size are those of that table, while D and trimming were read from the DNA. The sample table holds roughly 500,000 clones, of which 76% were seen once. The top ten clones comprise 13% of the sample.

The V and J genes are TRBV27 and TRBJ2-2; 8 junctional bases match TRBD1. Material: PBMCs. The sequence came from a woman in her 40s in good health. Some clones in this sample may be carry-over from other donors' samples. The base sequence is TGTGCCAGCAGTTCCCGGGACAGGATGAACACCGGGGAGCTGTTTTTT. Its translation is CASSSRDRMNTGELFF.